This T cell receptor (beta chain) was profiled in a study of blood T cells in healthy people across ages. Study results and limitations: Getting older went along with TCR beta diversity per million T cells dropping roughly linearly.

This clonotype was found a few times. Its antigen is unknown. A second PCR, run for about 7 to 11 cycles, used a sample-barcoded 5' primer plus a J-beta primer mix. Researchers report that a template-switch adaptor with 12 random nucleotides tagged each cDNA molecule. TCRdb independently ran MiXCR on the 5' RACE reads; one entry per CDR3 protein. The sample holds about 1.5 million distinct CDR3 sequences; less than 45% are singletons and the top ten take about 4%. The TCR sequence derives from a young woman in good health. The sample comprised blood.

Here the CDR3 reads CASGPWQAIHEQYF. For the CDR3, the DNA is TGTGCCAGCGGGCCCTGGCAGGCAATTCACGAGCAGTACTTC. The V gene is TRBV12-3 or TRBV12-4, the J gene TRBJ2-5, with D unresolved. The closer fit of TRBJ2-7 to the DNA end suggests the J call may be wrong. This CDR3 is 14 amino acids long.